The clone carrying this TCR beta chain showed up just a few times. Its antigen is undetermined. This sample is part of a study of T cells in Graves' hyperthyroidism and ophthalmopathy. Points from the study as a whole: Progression to ophthalmopathy was predicted a median of about six months early.

V lost 11 bases, J lost 9 bases, and 15 bases stayed unmatched. The CDR3 loop spans 13 amino acids. CDR1 is MNHEY, CDR2 SVGAGI, per germline. Amplification targeted TCR beta CDR3 regions from RNA transcripts. The TCR CDR3 first-round RT-PCR relied on the HTBI primer set. Using its own MiXCR run on the multiplex PCR reads, TCRdb lists one record per CDR3 protein. The data contain about 350,000 distinct CDR3 sequences, roughly 13% of them singletons. The study excluded patients with uncontrolled infection, other autoimmune disease, pregnancy or lactation. Clinical symptoms, serum thyroxine and TRAb, thyroid ultrasound and orbital computed tomography were used for the diagnoses.

Sequencing was performed on blood. This clonotype was sampled from a woman in her 30s with Graves' hyperthyroidism. V is TRBV6-5 and J is TRBJ2-5, with TRBD1 matching 7 bases. CDR3 in amino acids: CAGRDRISEAQYF. As DNA, the CDR3 is TGTGCCGGCCGGGACAGAATTTCGGAGGCCCAGTACTTC.